This TCR beta chain was profiled in a study of T cells in Graves' hyperthyroidism and ophthalmopathy. A patient was excluded if there was uncontrolled infection, other autoimmune disease, pregnancy or lactation. PBMCs were obtained from approximately 10 ml fresh peripheral blood. V lost 5 bases to trimming and J lost 3 bases; unmatched junction nucleotides: 6. This CDR3 is built from 16 residues. Germline V gene data show CDR1 as SGDLS and CDR2 as YYNGEE. Amplified TCR beta CDR3 regions came from RNA transcripts. HTBI primers were the set used in a first-round RT-PCR of the TCR CDR3. Each CDR3 protein gets one entry after TCRdb re-called the multiplex PCR reads with MiXCR. Among about 270,000 distinct CDR3 sequences listed, around 25% were seen once. In its sample, this clonotype was seen many times.

The sequenced sample consisted of blood. The receptor's source is a woman aged 40 to 50 with Graves' ophthalmopathy. V is TRBV9 and J is TRBJ2-2; 11 bases match TRBD2. The DNA of the CDR3 is TGTGCCAGCAGTTCTACTAGCGGGAGTTACACCGGGGAGCTGTTTTTT. It yields the protein CASSSTSGSYTGELFF. Based on the CDR3 plus reference TRBV9 and TRBJ2-2, the full variable domain is DSGVTQTPKHLITATGQRVTLRCSPRSGDLSVYWYQQSLDQGLQFLIQYYNGEERAKGNILERFSAQQFPDLHSELNLSSLELGDSALYFCASSSTSGSYTGELFFGEGSRLTVL.